Shown below are 32 T cell receptor beta chains from a single sample sequenced in a study of shared clonotypes between healthy human individuals. TCRdb's copy holds only in-frame clones and misses some; the assay was immunoSEQ multiplex PCR. The sample includes some 1.5 million clones, nearly 99% of them seen just once. Sequencing was done on a sample of naive CD4+ T cells sorted from blood. Sample subset: CD45RA+ positively selected. These receptors originate from a man aged 25 to 45 in good health.

A note on this clone: The sample carries other DNA sequences with the same CDR3. The V and J genes are TRBV7-9 and TRBJ2-5; no reliable D call. CDR1 and CDR2 from the germline V gene are SEHNR and FQNEAQ (reference sequence). Deletions cut 2 bases from V and 5 bases from J, with 3 bases between. This CDR3 has 11 residues. CDR3 region: CASSLLETQYF. As DNA, the CDR3 is TGTGCCAGCAGCTTACTGGAGACCCAGTACTTC.

The V call is TRBV2, the J call TRBJ2-2; D possibly corresponds to TRBD2 (5 bases). V was shortened by 10 bases and J by 0 bases, with 12 bases between the two germline ends. Germline CDR1 SNHLY, CDR2 FYNNEI. The CDR3 loop spans 14 amino acids. The CDR3 spells CATKGVSNTGELFF. The CDR3 DNA reads as TGTGCCACGAAGGGAGTCTCGAACACCGGGGAGCTGTTTTTT.

This sequence joins TRBV6-5 and TRBJ2-5; no firm D call. Trimming removed 2 bases from V and 5 bases from J, with 12 bases in between. The length of the CDR3 is 14 residues. CDR1 is MNHEY and CDR2 is SVGAGI in the germline V gene. CDR3 residues: CASSYGWVGETQYF. The DNA of the CDR3 is TGTGCCAGCAGTTACGGATGGGTAGGGGAGACCCAGTACTTC.

The chain is built from TRBV5-1 and TRBJ2-3; 8 bases are a match to TRBD2. Germline assignment: CDR1 SGHRS and CDR2 YFSETQ. With 4 bases clipped from V and 3 bases from J, the junction kept 10 bases outside the gene matches. The CDR3 runs 16 residues. The CDR3 is CASSPRTSGLTDTQYF. The CDR3 coding sequence is TGCGCCAGCAGCCCACGCACTAGCGGCCTAACAGATACGCAGTATTTT.

This chain uses TRBV5-4 with TRBJ2-5; 12 nucleotides align to TRBD1. Unmatched junction bases numbered 1, after V lost 3 bases and J lost 4 bases. From germline, CDR1 is SGHNT and CDR2 YYREEE (reference sequence). This CDR3 spans 14 amino acids. DNA of the CDR3: TGTGCCAGCAGCTGGGACAGGGGGCGAGAGACCCAGTACTTC. Amino acids: CASSWDRGRETQYF.

The CDR3 DNA reads TGCGCCAGCAGCTTGGAGGGTCCGGGACTACCCTACAATGAGCAGTTCTTC. Protein: CASSLEGPGLPYNEQFF. The rearrangement uses TRBV5-1 and TRBJ2-1; 7 nucleotides agree with TRBD2. With 0 bases clipped from V and 2 bases from J, the junction kept 8 bases outside the gene matches. CDR3 length: 17 residues. Germline values: CDR1 SGHRS, CDR2 YFSETQ.

The chain couples TRBV15 to TRBJ2-3; perhaps TRBD1 as D (5 bases). The CDR3 has 16 residues. Germline V gene lookup returns CDR1 LNHNV and CDR2 YYDKDF (reference sequence). Trimming took off 0 bases at V and 3 bases at J, with 13 bases between the two ends. In nucleotides, the CDR3 is TGTGCCACCAGCAGAGAAACCAGGGTAGTAACAGATACGCAGTATTTT. It yields the protein CATSRETRVVTDTQYF.

The rearrangement joins TRBV7-8 to TRBJ2-2; TRBD1 matches at 10 bases. V trimming: 4 bases; J trimming: 6 bases; junction bases outside the gene matches: 8. The CDR3 covers 16 residues. Germline CDR1 is SGHVS and CDR2 is FQNEAQ. The CDR3 protein is CASSSRDRGSAGELFF. Written as DNA, the CDR3 is TGTGCCAGCAGCTCCCGGGACAGGGGCTCAGCCGGGGAGCTGTTTTTT.

V usage is TRBV5-5 and J usage is TRBJ2-1; D may be TRBD1 (5 bases). The length of the CDR3 is 15 residues. The V and J ends lost 1 base and 8 bases respectively, with 16 bases between them. Germline values: CDR1 SGHKS, CDR2 YYEKEE (reference sequence). The CDR3 loop reads CASSLQGGINHEQFF. The CDR3 coding sequence is TGTGCCAGCAGCTTGCAGGGTGGAATCAATCATGAGCAGTTCTTC.

This clone was observed a handful of times. The same CDR3 can be traced to other DNA sequences in this sample. V is TRBV18 and J is TRBJ2-5; D remains ambiguous. Germline V gene lookup returns CDR1 KGHSH and CDR2 LQKENI. The CDR3 extends over 12 amino acids. The V end lost 2 bases, the J end lost 3 bases, and 4 bases lay between the germline ends. The CDR3 nucleotides read TGTGCCAGCTCACCAGGGGAAGAGACCCAGTACTTC. It codes for CASSPGEETQYF.

The gene calls are TRBV29-1 and TRBJ2-7, with 9 bases fitting TRBD2. This CDR3 contains 13 residues. CDR1 SQVTM and CDR2 ANQGSEA come from the germline V gene. V was clipped by 7 bases and J by 7 bases; unmatched bases: 11. As DNA, the CDR3 is TGCAGCGGAAGGGAGACTAGCGGATCTGAGCAGTACTTC. It yields the protein CSGRETSGSEQYF.

The V and J genes are TRBV5-1 and TRBJ2-1; 10 bases are a match to TRBD2. The CDR3 is made up of 14 amino acids. After removal of 4 bases from V and 9 bases from J, the junction contained 7 bases not matched to a gene. Looked up from germline, CDR1 is SGHRS and CDR2 is YFSETQ. CDR3 sequence (DNA): TGCGCCAGCAGCCCAGCTAGCGGGAGTACTGAGCAGTTCTTC. Protein product: CASSPASGSTEQFF.

The chain employs TRBV2 and TRBJ1-5, with a weak D call TRBD1 (5 bases). V was shortened by 6 bases and J by 11 bases, with 8 bases between the two germline ends. Germline assignment: CDR1 SNHLY and CDR2 FYNNEI. This CDR3 comprises 10 residues. The CDR3 protein is CASRGEAQHF. In DNA, the CDR3 is TGTGCCAGCAGGGGGGAGGCCCAGCATTTT.

The chain is built from TRBV10-3 and TRBJ2-7; 7 bases match TRBD1. The length of the CDR3 is 13 residues. The junction had 5 bases not matched to a gene; V was cut back by 6 bases and J by 3 bases. Per germline, CDR1 ENHRY and CDR2 SYGVKD. CDR3 DNA sequence: TGTGCCATCAGCAGGGACAGAAGCTACGAGCAGTACTTC. It yields the protein CAISRDRSYEQYF.

V usage is TRBV6-5 and J usage is TRBJ1-4; D not certain. Germline V gives CDR1 MNHEY, CDR2 SVGAGI. The CDR3 runs 14 residues. Trimming left V 2 bases short and J 5 bases short, with 9 bases between. The CDR3 sequence is CASSYGSPNEKLFF. Written as DNA, the CDR3 is TGTGCCAGCAGTTACGGCTCCCCGAATGAAAAACTGTTTTTT.

This CDR3 is CASSLSTGNTIYF. The CDR3 nucleotides are TGCGCCAGCAGCCTCTCAACTGGAAACACCATATATTTT. The chain uses TRBV4-3 and TRBJ1-3; D remains ambiguous. The CDR3 covers 13 residues. The germline V gene encodes CDR1 LGHNA and CDR2 YSLEER. The V and J ends lost 4 bases and 2 bases respectively, with 6 bases between them.

The rearrangement uses TRBV6-1 and TRBJ2-7; D is ambiguous. CDR1 is MNHNS and CDR2 is SASEGT in the germline V gene. Trimming removed 10 bases at V and 6 bases at J, with 25 bases between. CDR3 length equals 15 residues. In DNA, the CDR3 is TGTGCCACCAAGGTCCTAGTTGGAGAATACGGCGAGCAGTACTTC. It codes for CATKVLVGEYGEQYF.

This clone has only one observation. The chain recombines TRBV9 with TRBJ2-7, with 9 bases aligning to TRBD2. The CDR3 length is 14 residues. Germline values: CDR1 SGDLS, CDR2 YYNGEE. V shed 4 bases and J 2 bases; nucleotides not matched to a gene: 4. CDR3 DNA: TGTGCCAGCAGCACGAGCGGGAGGCCCTACGAGCAGTACTTC. This gives the protein CASSTSGRPYEQYF.

This chain links TRBV7-9 with TRBJ2-3; 11 nucleotides align to TRBD2. CDR3 length: 16 amino acids. V shed 3 bases, J shed 6 bases, and the junction held 8 bases outside the gene matches. Per germline, CDR1 SEHNR and CDR2 FQNEAQ (reference sequence). The CDR3 region has the DNA TGTGCCAGCAGCTTTTTAGCGGGAGGGCCCGGGGATACGCAGTATTTT. It translates to CASSFLAGGPGDTQYF.

The chain is built from TRBV18 and TRBJ2-2; D is uncertain. The CDR3 totals 13 residues. Germline values: CDR1 KGHSH, CDR2 LQKENI. Trimming pared 3 bases from V and 7 bases from J, leaving 9 bases between. The CDR3 reads CASSPGFRGELFF. For the CDR3, the DNA is TGTGCCAGCTCACCGGGTTTTCGCGGGGAGCTGTTTTTT. The full variable domain, with the rest looked up from reference TRBV18 and TRBJ2-2, is NAGVMQNPRHLVRRRGQEARLRCSPMKGHSHVYWYRQLPEEGLKFMVYLQKENIIDESGMPKERFSAEFPKEGPSILRIQQVVRGDSAAYFCASSPGFRGELFFGEGSRLTVL.

The chain carries TRBV6-5 and TRBJ2-1, with TRBD2 identical over 7 bases. The CDR3 totals 15 residues. Germline values: CDR1 MNHEY, CDR2 SVGAGI. The V gene end was trimmed by 3 bases and the J gene end by 0 bases; junction bases not matched to a gene: 2. CDR3 in amino acids: CASSYAGASYNEQFF. The CDR3 bases are TGTGCCAGCAGTTATGCGGGAGCCTCCTACAATGAGCAGTTCTTC.

V and J are TRBV11-2 and TRBJ2-3; D may be TRBD2 (6 bases). Per the germline V gene, CDR1 is SGHAT and CDR2 is FQNNGV. The CDR3 totals 13 residues. V dropped 11 bases and J dropped 0 bases, with 12 bases sitting between them. The CDR3 loop is CAAGGTSTDTQYF. Here the CDR3 DNA reads TGTGCCGCCGGGGGTACTAGCACAGATACGCAGTATTTT.

The rearrangement uses TRBV5-6 and TRBJ1-4; no firm D call. This CDR3 is built from 14 residues. Germline loops: CDR1 SGHDT, CDR2 YYEEEE. The V gene lost 1 base and the J gene lost 6 bases, with 10 bases spanning the gap. CDR3 sequence: CASSLRRVHEKLFF. The CDR3 DNA sequence: TGTGCCAGCAGCTTGAGGCGTGTCCATGAAAAACTGTTTTTT.

J is TRBJ2-2 and V is TRBV5-6; 14 nucleotides match TRBD2. Trimming cost V 3 bases and J 0 bases; bases outside gene matches: 4. The CDR3 has 18 amino acids. The germline gives CDR1 SGHDT, CDR2 YYEEEE. The CDR3 nucleotides read TGTGCCAGCAGCTCTCCGGGACTAGCGGGAGCGAACACCGGGGAGCTGTTTTTT. Residues: CASSSPGLAGANTGELFF.

This clone was observed a single time. V usage is TRBV6-5 and J usage is TRBJ2-1, with 10 nucleotides matching TRBD2. This CDR3 spans 15 amino acids. V was clipped by 10 bases and J by 1 base; unmatched bases: 7. Germline assignment: CDR1 MNHEY and CDR2 SVGAGI. Here the CDR3 reads CATSLAGLSYNEQFF. The CDR3 DNA follows: TGTGCCACCTCACTAGCGGGGCTTTCCTACAATGAGCAGTTCTTC.

This clone was seen just once. The chain couples TRBV28 to TRBJ1-2; possible D gene TRBD1, 5 bases. Germline CDR1 is MDHEN and CDR2 is SYDVKM. CDR3 length equals 13 residues. V was shortened by 6 bases and J by 8 bases, with 16 bases between the two germline ends. CDR3 nucleotide sequence: TGTGCCAGCAGCCTCCCGACAGCGCTCGGCTACACCTTC. Protein product: CASSLPTALGYTF.

The V call is TRBV28, the J call TRBJ1-4; maybe TRBD1 (6 bases). The length of the CDR3 is 14 residues. CDR1 MDHEN and CDR2 SYDVKM come from the germline V gene. V lost 5 bases and J lost 7, with 14 bases in between. DNA for the CDR3: TGTGCCAGCAGTCAAGGGGGGAGCAGTGAAAAACTGTTTTTT. It encodes CASSQGGSSEKLFF.

The rearrangement uses TRBV28 and TRBJ1-5; 7 bases fit TRBD1. Germline V lookup: CDR1 MDHEN, CDR2 SYDVKM. The CDR3 has 15 amino acids. V was pared by 6 bases and J by 5 bases, with 10 bases of the junction left unmatched. The CDR3 sequence is CASRPGQRLYQPQHF. CDR3 sequence (DNA): TGTGCCAGCAGGCCGGGACAGAGGTTATATCAGCCCCAGCATTTT. Filled out from reference TRBV28 and TRBJ1-5, the complete variable domain reads DVKVTQSSRYLVKRTGEKVFLECVQDMDHENMFWYRQDPGLGLRLIYFSYDVKMKEKGDIPEGYSVSREKKERFSLILESASTNQTSMYLCASRPGQRLYQPQHFGDGTRLSIL.

V and J are TRBV6-5 and TRBJ1-2; 10 bases fit TRBD1. The ends lost 4 bases at V and 2 bases at J; junction bases unmatched: 7. The CDR3 sequence is 16 residues long. The germline V gene encodes CDR1 MNHEY and CDR2 SVGAGI. The chain's CDR3 is CASSSRDRGGNYGYTF. DNA of the CDR3: TGTGCCAGCAGTTCCCGGGACAGGGGAGGAAACTATGGCTACACCTTC.

This chain connects TRBV18 to TRBJ1-1; no firm D call. V dropped 6 bases and J dropped 1 base, with 18 bases sitting between them. The CDR3 sequence is 16 residues long. Per germline, CDR1 KGHSH and CDR2 LQKENI. The CDR3, as DNA: TGTGCCAGCTCGCTCTATGTTGGGGAAGGGAACACTGAAGCTTTCTTT. Translating it yields CASSLYVGEGNTEAFF.

The chain joins TRBV18 to TRBJ2-5; TRBD1 matches at 10 bases. The V gene's germline CDR1 is KGHSH and CDR2 LQKENI. The length of the CDR3 is 15 residues. With V trimmed by 2 bases and J by 5 bases, 5 bases remained unmatched. Here the CDR3 reads CASSPRQGATETQYF. CDR3 coding DNA: TGTGCCAGCTCACCAAGACAGGGGGCGACTGAGACCCAGTACTTC.

The V and J genes are TRBV10-2 and TRBJ1-5; D unresolved. V was pared by 4 bases and J by 5 bases, with 12 bases between. The CDR3 loop spans 14 amino acids. Germline V gene data show CDR1 as WSHSY and CDR2 as SAAADI. CDR3 residues: CASSVRQWDQPQHF. CDR3 DNA sequence: TGCGCCAGCAGTGTACGCCAGTGGGATCAGCCCCAGCATTTT.